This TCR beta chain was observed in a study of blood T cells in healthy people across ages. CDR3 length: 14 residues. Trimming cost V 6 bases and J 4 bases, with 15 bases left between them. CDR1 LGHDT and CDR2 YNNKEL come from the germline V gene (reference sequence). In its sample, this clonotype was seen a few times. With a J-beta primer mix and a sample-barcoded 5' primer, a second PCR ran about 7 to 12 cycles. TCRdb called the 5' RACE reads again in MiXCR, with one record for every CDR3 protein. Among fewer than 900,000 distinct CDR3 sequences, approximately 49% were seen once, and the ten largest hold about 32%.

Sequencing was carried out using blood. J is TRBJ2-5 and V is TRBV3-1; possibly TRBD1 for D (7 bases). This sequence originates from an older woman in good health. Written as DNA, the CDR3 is TGTGCCAGCAGACCCAGGGGGGAGTCAGAGACCCAGTACTTC. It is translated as CASRPRGESETQYF.